The text below deals with one T cell receptor (beta chain). This specimen comes from a study of tumor-infiltrating lymphocytes in oesophageal squamous cell carcinoma. The germline V gene encodes CDR1 MNHEY and CDR2 SMNVEV (reference sequence). This CDR3 has 14 amino acids. TCRdb re-derived calls from the PCR reads in MiXCR, one entry per CDR3 protein. The sample includes about 22,000 distinct CDR3 sequences, approximately 34% of them seen just once. V gene TRBV27 combines with J gene TRBJ2-3; 7 bases map to TRBD1. The J call may be mistaken, given a closer DNA end match to TRBJ2-5. The specimen was esophageal tumor tissue. The clonotype originates from a female donor with esophageal squamous cell carcinoma. The chain's CDR3 is CASSPGDSQETQYF. The CDR3 bases are TGTGCCAGCAGTCCTGGGGACAGCCAAGAGACCCAGTACTTC.